This T cell receptor beta chain is from a study of control samples from healthy donors and cancer patients. This CDR3 comprises 15 residues. Germline V CDR1 and CDR2: SGHAT, FQNNGV. V trimming: 5 bases; J trimming: 4 bases; junction bases outside the gene matches: 6. Using immunoSEQ multiplex PCR, the repertoire was profiled, and TCRdb retains in-frame clones only, with some absent. The data contain 91,000 or so clones, about nine tenths of them seen just once; the ten biggest clones take up over 0.85%. The chain is built from TRBV11-2 and TRBJ2-3, with 10 bases that match TRBD2. The sequence derives from a woman aged 25 to 45 in good health. Sequences were obtained from blood. This CDR3 is CASSPTGLAADTQYF. The CDR3 DNA is TGTGCCAGCAGCCCAACCGGACTAGCGGCAGATACGCAGTATTTT.